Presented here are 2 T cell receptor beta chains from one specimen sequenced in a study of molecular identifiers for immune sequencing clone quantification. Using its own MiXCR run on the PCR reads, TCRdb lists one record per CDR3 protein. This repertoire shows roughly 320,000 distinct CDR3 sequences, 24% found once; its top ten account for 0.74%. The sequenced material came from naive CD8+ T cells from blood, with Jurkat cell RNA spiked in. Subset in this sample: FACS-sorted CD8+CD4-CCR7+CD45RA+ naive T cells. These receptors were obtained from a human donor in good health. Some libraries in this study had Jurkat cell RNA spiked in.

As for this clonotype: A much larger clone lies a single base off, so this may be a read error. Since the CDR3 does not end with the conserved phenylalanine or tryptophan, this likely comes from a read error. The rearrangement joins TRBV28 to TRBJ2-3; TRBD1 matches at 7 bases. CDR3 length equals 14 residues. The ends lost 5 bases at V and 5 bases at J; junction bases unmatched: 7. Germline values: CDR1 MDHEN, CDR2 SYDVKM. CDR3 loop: CASSQGQDQDTQYS. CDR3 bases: TGTGCCAGCAGTCAAGGACAGGATCAAGATACGCAGTATTCT.

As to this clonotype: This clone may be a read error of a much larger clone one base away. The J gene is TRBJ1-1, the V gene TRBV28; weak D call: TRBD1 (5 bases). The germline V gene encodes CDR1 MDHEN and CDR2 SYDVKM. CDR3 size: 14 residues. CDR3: CASNQLDLDTEASF. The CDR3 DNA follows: TGTGCCAGCAATCAACTCGACCTGGACACTGAAGCTTCCTTT.